The clone carrying this TCR beta chain was observed at least ten times. Its antigen is as yet unknown. This sample was taken from a study of spatial heterogeneity in lung cancer. The study, taken as a whole, reports: Among tumor T cells, estimated coverage was approximately 7% for alpha chains and approximately 13% for beta chains. Mutation counts in tumors were tracked by counts of expanded intratumoral alpha and beta TCRs.

Described time point: sample taken at primary tumor resection. Whole RNA, isolated from tumor, nontumor lung or frozen PBMC, was sequenced without prior sorting. The germline CDR1 and CDR2 sequences are MNHEY and SMNVEV (reference sequence). The V end lost 2 bases, the J end lost 5 bases, and 12 bases lay between the germline ends. There are 14 residues in the CDR3. Via MiXCR, TCRdb re-called the 5' RACE reads, giving one row per CDR3 protein. The data contain about 100,000 distinct CDR3 sequences, around 4.8% of them seen just once; the ten biggest clones take up 21%. The V call is TRBV27, the J call TRBJ2-5; D unclear. The source material was lung tumor tissue, sampled at surgery. The source of this sequence is a male donor with early-stage non-small cell lung cancer. The CDR3 reads CASSLKSSEETQYF. CDR3 DNA: TGTGCCAGCAGTTTAAAGTCCAGCGAGGAGACCCAGTACTTC.